This T cell receptor (beta chain) was sequenced for a study of regulatory T cells in long-lasting Graves disease. Study findings and constraints: With persistent disease, TRBV28, TRBJ1-2 and TRBJ2-5 were the favored segments.

Arm-PCR of CDR3 regions with iRepertoire HTBI primers generated TCR beta libraries. MiXCR, applied by TCRdb to the multiplex PCR reads, yields one record per CDR3 protein. Of approximately 350,000 distinct CDR3 sequences in the sample, roughly 15% were seen once. Germline V CDR1 and CDR2: SGHTA, FQGNSA. This CDR3 has 16 amino acids. V shed 1 base and J shed 5 bases, with 14 bases lying between them. This clonotype has at least ten counts. Its antigen is not known. As to time point: newly diagnosed GD, antithyroid drugs for less than 3 months. PBMC-extracted RNA yielded the TCR library. These data also formed part of another study, on T cells in Graves' hyperthyroidism and ophthalmopathy.

Material: peripheral blood mononuclear cells (PBMCs), obtained at new diagnosis, from a patient treated with antithyroid drugs. This sequence was found in a woman aged 18 to 35 with Graves disease. V and J are TRBV7-2 and TRBJ2-2, with D tentatively TRBD2 (8 bases). The DNA for the CDR3 is TGTGCCAGCAGCTTAGAGGGGGCGGGGGGTACCGGGGAGCTGTTTTTT. Protein sequence: CASSLEGAGGTGELFF. The full variable domain, in which reference TRBV7-2 and TRBJ2-2 provide the parts outside the CDR3, is GAGVSQSPSNKVTEKGKDVELRCDPISGHTALYWYRQSLGQGLEFLIYFQGNSAPDKSGLPSDRFSAERTGGSVSTLTIQRTQQEDSAVYLCASSLEGAGGTGELFFGEGSRLTVL.